This note documents a single T cell receptor beta chain sequence. This record belongs to a study of memory CD4+ T cells and cytomegalovirus serostatus. The CDR3 length is 15 residues. Trimming removed 0 bases at V and 5 bases at J, with 11 bases between. The V gene's germline CDR1 is SGHDT and CDR2 YYEEEE. Single viable CD3+CD4+CD8-CD45RO+ cells were sorted as the memory CD4+ T cells. The method was immunoSEQ multiplex PCR; TCRdb's version includes in-frame clones alone and lacks a portion of them. The repertoire holds some 47,000 clones, about 78% seen once, with 0.77% in the top ten. The source is an adult in good health and CMV-seronegative. Sequencing input: memory CD4+ T cells from blood. V gene TRBV5-6 combines with J gene TRBJ2-2; no reliable D call. CDR3 residues: CASSLGAAITGELFF. Here the CDR3 DNA reads TGTGCCAGCAGCTTGGGGGCGGCAATTACCGGGGAGCTGTTTTTT.